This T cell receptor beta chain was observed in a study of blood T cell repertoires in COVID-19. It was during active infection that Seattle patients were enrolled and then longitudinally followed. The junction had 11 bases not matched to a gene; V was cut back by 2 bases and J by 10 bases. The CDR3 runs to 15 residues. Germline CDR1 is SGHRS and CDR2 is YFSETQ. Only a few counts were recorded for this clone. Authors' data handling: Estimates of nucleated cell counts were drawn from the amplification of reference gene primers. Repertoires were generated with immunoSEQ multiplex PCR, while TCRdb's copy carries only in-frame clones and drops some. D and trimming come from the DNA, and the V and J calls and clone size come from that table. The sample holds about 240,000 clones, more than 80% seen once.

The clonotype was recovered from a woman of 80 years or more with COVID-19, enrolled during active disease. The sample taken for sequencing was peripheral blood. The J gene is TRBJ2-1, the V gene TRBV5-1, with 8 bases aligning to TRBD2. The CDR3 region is CASSFSGTNKGEQFF. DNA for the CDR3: TGCGCCAGCAGCTTTAGCGGGACAAACAAGGGGGAGCAGTTCTTC.